These 5 T cell receptor beta chains came from one sample sequenced in a study of cytomegalovirus exposure and HLA in healthy donors. 60 Vbeta and 13 Jbeta primers were used in PCR. The data were produced by immunoSEQ multiplex PCR, yet TCRdb's version contains in-frame clones alone and is incomplete. In the table there are fewer than 150,000 clones, around 75% of which are singletons. Sequencing input: PBMCs. The receptors were gathered from a young man in good health and CMV-seronegative.

A remark on this clone: The CDR3 does not end in the conserved phenylalanine or tryptophan, so this is likely a read error. The CDR3 here is CSVGGGELFV. Here the CDR3 DNA reads TGCAGCGTTGGTGGTGGGGAGCTGTTTGTT. This chain joins TRBV29-1 and TRBJ2-2, with D unclear. Between the trimmed V and J ends, which lost 4 bases and 8 bases, there was a span of 5 bases. There are 10 residues in the CDR3. Germline V gives CDR1 SQVTM, CDR2 ANQGSEA.

The chain combines TRBV18 with TRBJ2-1, with 15 positions matching TRBD2. The V gene's germline CDR1 is KGHSH and CDR2 LQKENI. The CDR3 consists of 16 residues. The trim removed 0 bases at V and 8 bases at J, leaving 2 bases unmatched. The CDR3 here is CASSPPGLAGGDEQFF. In DNA form, the CDR3 reads TGTGCCAGCTCACCACCTGGACTAGCGGGAGGGGATGAGCAGTTCTTC.

This clone was detected only once. Germline and junction disagree at one end, which may indicate a read error. The genes are TRBV7-7 and TRBJ2-7; 8 bases map to TRBD2. The CDR3 is 16 residues long. The germline V gene has CDR1 SSHAT and CDR2 FNYEAQ (reference sequence). Written as DNA, the CDR3 is TGTGCTAGCAGCCCCAGGCCGGCTAGCGGGTCCTACGAGCAGTACTTC. It is translated as CASSPRPASGSYEQYF.

This sequence joins TRBV9 and TRBJ2-7; the D is unclear. The V gene lost 0 bases and the J gene lost 0 bases, with 10 bases spanning the gap. This CDR3 spans 15 amino acids. The germline CDR1 and CDR2 sequences are SGDLS and YYNGEE. The DNA for the CDR3 is TGTGCCAGCAGCGTAGCTGGGCTGAGCTCCTACGAGCAGTACTTC. Encoded protein: CASSVAGLSSYEQYF. Combining the CDR3 with reference TRBV9 and TRBJ2-7 gives the whole variable domain DSGVTQTPKHLITATGQRVTLRCSPRSGDLSVYWYQQSLDQGLQFLIQYYNGEERAKGNILERFSAQQFPDLHSELNLSSLELGDSALYFCASSVAGLSSYEQYFGPGTRLTVT.

This chain links TRBV6-5 with TRBJ1-5; the match to TRBD1 covers 7 bases. Looked up from germline, CDR1 is MNHEY and CDR2 is SVGAGI. This CDR3 contains 14 residues. J gave up 5 bases and V 2 bases, and 3 bases lay outside the gene matches. The CDR3 bases are TGTGCCAGCAGTTACCTCAGGGGGGATCAGCCCCAGCATTTT. Encoded protein: CASSYLRGDQPQHF.